A single TCR beta chain is shown here with its context. Its antigen remains unknown. Germline assignment: CDR1 SGHNT and CDR2 YYREEE (reference sequence). Trimming removed 4 bases from V and 4 bases from J, with 17 bases in between. The CDR3 has 15 amino acids. The sample comes from a study of cytomegalovirus exposure and HLA in healthy donors. Study summary: Later, an analysis reported that the roughly 120 validation repertoires had used the same platform as the roughly 650 first-cohort repertoires.

Assay: immunoSEQ multiplex PCR; the TCRdb copy retains only in-frame clones and omits some. Of over 200,000 clones in the sample, 90% were seen once. From the 120-subject validation cohort, which was separate from the roughly 710-subject first cohort, the donors were drawn. General observations from the study: According to a subsequent analysis, TCR clusters from the first cohort were inclined to appear together in the 100 to 150 validation repertoires. Investigators reported under 200 TCR beta chains as tied to cytomegalovirus.

J is TRBJ1-1 and V is TRBV5-4, with D perhaps TRBD1 (5 bases). Sequenced sample: PBMCs. The TCR originated in a woman under 30 in good health and CMV-seronegative. The CDR3 protein is CASSPMGGAGTEAFF. For the CDR3, the DNA is TGTGCCAGCAGCCCGATGGGAGGGGCGGGCACTGAAGCTTTCTTT.